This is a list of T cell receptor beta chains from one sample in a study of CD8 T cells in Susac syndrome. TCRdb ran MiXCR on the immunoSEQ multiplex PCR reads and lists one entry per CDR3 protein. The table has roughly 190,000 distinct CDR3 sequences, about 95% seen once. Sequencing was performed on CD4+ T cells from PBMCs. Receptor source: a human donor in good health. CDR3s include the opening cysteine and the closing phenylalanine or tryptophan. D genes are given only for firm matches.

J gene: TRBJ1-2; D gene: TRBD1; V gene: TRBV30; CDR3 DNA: TGTGCCTGGAGTGTAGGGTACCAGGGGGCGCGAGGCTACACCTTC; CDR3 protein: CAWSVGYQGARGYTF
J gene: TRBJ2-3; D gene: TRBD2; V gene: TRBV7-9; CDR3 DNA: TGTGCCAGCAGCATTCGGGGAGGGGCGAGCACAGATACGCAGTATTTT; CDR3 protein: CASSIRGGASTDTQYF
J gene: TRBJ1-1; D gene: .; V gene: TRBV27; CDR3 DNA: TGTGCCAGCAGTCAGACCTTTGACGGAAACACTGAAGCTTTCTTT; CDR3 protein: CASSQTFDGNTEAFF
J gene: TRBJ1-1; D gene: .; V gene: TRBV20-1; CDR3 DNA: TGCAGTGCGCCGAATCGACGGCTCGGTGGGGTGAACACTGAAGCTTTCTTT; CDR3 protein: CSAPNRRLGGVNTEAFF
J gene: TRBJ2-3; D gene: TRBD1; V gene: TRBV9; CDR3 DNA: TGTGCCAGCAGCATGACGACAGGGGATTGGGATACGCAGTATTTT; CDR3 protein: CASSMTTGDWDTQYF
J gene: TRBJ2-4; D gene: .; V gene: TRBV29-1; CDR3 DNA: TGCAGCGTGGCAGAAAACATTCAGTACTTC; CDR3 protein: CSVAENIQYF
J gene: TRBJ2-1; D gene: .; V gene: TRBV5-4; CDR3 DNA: TGTGCCAGCAGCTTGATGAGGCTGCGGTCCTACAATGAGCAGTTCTTC; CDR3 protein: CASSLMRLRSYNEQFF
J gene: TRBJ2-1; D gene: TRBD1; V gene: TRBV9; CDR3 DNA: TGTGCCAGCAGCGTCGGACAGGACAATGAGCAGTTCTTC; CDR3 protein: CASSVGQDNEQFF
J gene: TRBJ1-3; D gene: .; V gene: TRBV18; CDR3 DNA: TGTGCCAGCGCCCCGGACTCTGGAAACACCATATATTTT; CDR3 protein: CASAPDSGNTIYF
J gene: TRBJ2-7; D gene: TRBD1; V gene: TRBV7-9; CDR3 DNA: TGTGCCAGCAGCTTGGCTGGACAGGCGGACGAGCAGTACTTC; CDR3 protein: CASSLAGQADEQYF
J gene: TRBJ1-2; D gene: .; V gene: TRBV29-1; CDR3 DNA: TGCAGCGTTGACACAAACTATGGCTACACCTTC; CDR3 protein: CSVDTNYGYTF
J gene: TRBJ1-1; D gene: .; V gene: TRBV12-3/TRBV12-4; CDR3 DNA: TGTGCCAGCAGTTTTCAACAGGACACTGAAGCTTTCTTT; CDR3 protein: CASSFQQDTEAFF
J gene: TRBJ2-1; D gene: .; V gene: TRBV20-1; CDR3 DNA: TGCAGTGCTAGAGCCGGACTACAGTCCGATGAGCAGTTCTTC; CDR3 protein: CSARAGLQSDEQFF
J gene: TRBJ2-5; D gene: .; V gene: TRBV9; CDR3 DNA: TGTGCCAGCAGCGCGGACCTTGGGGAGACCCAGTACTTC; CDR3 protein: CASSADLGETQYF
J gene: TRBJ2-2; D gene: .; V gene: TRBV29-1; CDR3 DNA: TGCAGCGCAATCGAGTTGCCGTGGACCGGGGAGCTGTTTTTT; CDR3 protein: CSAIELPWTGELFF
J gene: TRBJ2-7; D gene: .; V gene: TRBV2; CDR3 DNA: TGTGCCAGCAGTGTTTTGGAGCAGTACTTC; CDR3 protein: CASSVLEQYF
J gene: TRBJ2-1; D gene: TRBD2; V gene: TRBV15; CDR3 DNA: TGTGCCACCAGCCCCGTGGGAGGGACGGGGAATGAGCAGTTCTTC; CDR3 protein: CATSPVGGTGNEQFF
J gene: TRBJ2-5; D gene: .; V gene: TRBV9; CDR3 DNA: TGTGCCAGCAGCGTAGGTGGGATTCAAGAGACCCAGTACTTC; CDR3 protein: CASSVGGIQETQYF
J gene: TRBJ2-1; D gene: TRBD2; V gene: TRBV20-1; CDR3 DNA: TGCAGTGCTAGAGATGGACTAGCGGACAATGAGCAGTTCTTC; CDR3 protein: CSARDGLADNEQFF
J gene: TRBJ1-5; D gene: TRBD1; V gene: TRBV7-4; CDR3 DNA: TGTGCCAGCTCACTCCGGGACAGACGGGATAATCAGCCCCAGCATTTT; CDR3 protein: CASSLRDRRDNQPQHF
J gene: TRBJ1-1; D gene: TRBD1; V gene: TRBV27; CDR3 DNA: TGTGCCAGCAGTCCGACAGGGTTGACAGCTTTCTTT; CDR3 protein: CASSPTGLTAFF
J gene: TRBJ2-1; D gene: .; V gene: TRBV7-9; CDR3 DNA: TGTGCCAGCAGCTTAAGGGCCGGGACTTGGAATGAGCAGTTCTTC; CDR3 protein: CASSLRAGTWNEQFF
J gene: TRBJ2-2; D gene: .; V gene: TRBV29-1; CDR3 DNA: TGCAGCGTACAGGGAGACACCGGGGAGCTGTTTTTT; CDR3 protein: CSVQGDTGELFF
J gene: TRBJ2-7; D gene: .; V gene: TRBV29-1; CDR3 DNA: TGCAGCGCGACACAAGCGACAGGCGTCGAGCAGTACTTC; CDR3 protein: CSATQATGVEQYF
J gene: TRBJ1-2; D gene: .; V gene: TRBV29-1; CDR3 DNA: TGCAGCGTTGAAGAATCGGGGGGGGCTGGCTACACCTTC; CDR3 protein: CSVEESGGAGYTF